This entry describes one T cell receptor beta chain. Its antigen is currently unknown. Trimming removed 3 bases at V and 5 bases at J, with 16 bases between. The CDR3 has 15 amino acids. Germline V gives CDR1 SGHAT, CDR2 FQNNGV. This sample is drawn from a study of response to subunit inactivated influenza vaccine. Study-wide results and caveats: Each seasonal flu vaccination may recruit only limited new T cells, authors suggested.

TCRdb reprocessed the RT-PCR reads via MiXCR and lists one record per CDR3 protein. The sample carries about 650,000 distinct CDR3 sequences, 14% recorded once. Sample: PBMCs from blood, taken 14 days before vaccination. This chain connects TRBV11-2 to TRBJ2-5; D remains ambiguous. The TCR originated in a man in his fifties or sixties who received an inactivated influenza vaccine. This CDR3 is CASSLKELRYETQYF. CDR3 DNA sequence: TGTGCCAGCAGCTTGAAAGAATTGCGATACGAGACCCAGTACTTC.